Following are 21 T cell receptor beta chains from one sample sequenced in a study of identical twins. TCRdb analysed the 5' RACE reads with MiXCR anew, one entry per CDR3 protein. Of about 240,000 distinct CDR3 sequences in the sample, 8% to 11% were seen once. The sequencing input was memory T cells sorted from blood. These receptors all come from a man between 45 and 60 years old in good health.

This chain joins TRBV4-1 and TRBJ1-5; D is possibly TRBD1 (6 bases). The CDR3 totals 15 residues. V lost 5 bases to trimming and J lost 6 bases, with 17 bases between them. Germline CDR1 is MGHRA and CDR2 is YSYEKL. The CDR3 nucleotides are TGCGCCAGCAGCAAGGGGGACATGAATGCTCAGCCCCAGCATTTT. Its protein is CASSKGDMNAQPQHF.

This clonotype was seen a few times. The chain links TRBV24-1 to TRBJ2-5; D not resolved. The V gene lost 0 bases and the J gene lost 9 bases, with 7 bases spanning the gap. The CDR3 sequence is 12 residues long. Germline values: CDR1 KGHDR, CDR2 SFDVKD. CDR3 sequence (DNA): TGTGCCACCAGTGATTTGTACAGCGCCCAGTACTTC. It is translated as CATSDLYSAQYF.

For this clonotype: One end of the junction does not line up with germline, which may come from a read error. V and J are TRBV10-3 and TRBJ2-1; 13 nucleotides match TRBD2. CDR1 ENHRY and CDR2 SYGVKD come from the germline V gene. The CDR3 runs 14 residues. CDR3 amino acids: CAIREWGLAGQQFF. Here the CDR3 DNA reads TGTGCCATCAGGGAGTGGGGACTAGCGGGGCAGCAGTTCTTC.

The chain employs TRBV27 and TRBJ2-4; D is tentatively TRBD1 or TRBD2 (5 bases each). Looked up from germline, CDR1 is MNHEY and CDR2 is SMNVEV (reference sequence). The CDR3 is 10 residues long. V was clipped by 8 bases and J by 11 bases, with 10 bases between them. The CDR3 spells CASGRGVQYF. The DNA for the CDR3 is TGTGCCAGCGGCCGAGGGGTTCAGTACTTC.

The chain employs TRBV6-1 and TRBJ2-1; TRBD2 agrees at 7 bases. The CDR3 has 14 amino acids. V gave up 8 bases and J gave up 5 bases; unmatched junction bases: 9. The germline V gene has CDR1 MNHNS and CDR2 SASEGT. The CDR3 nucleotides read TGTGCCAGCTTCCGGGCTAGCGGCCACAATGAGCAGTTCTTC. The encoded protein is CASFRASGHNEQFF.

This clonotype was counted only a few times. The chain joins TRBV15 to TRBJ2-2; D perhaps matches TRBD2 (5 bases). The CDR3 totals 14 residues. CDR1 LNHNV and CDR2 YYDKDF come from the germline V gene (reference sequence). V was cut by 2 bases and J by 5 bases, with 9 bases left in between. The CDR3 is CATSRSRGTGELFF. The CDR3 DNA reads as TGTGCCACCAGCAGATCCCGGGGTACCGGGGAGCTGTTTTTT.

This chain links TRBV6-2 or TRBV6-3 with TRBJ2-1; D call uncertain. Trimming removed 6 bases from V and 2 bases from J, with 14 bases in between. The CDR3 loop spans 15 amino acids. Germline V lookup: CDR1 MNHEY, CDR2 SVGEGT. The CDR3 region has the DNA TGTGCCAGCAGAAAATCAGGAAATCCCTACAATGAGCAGTTCTTC. Residues: CASRKSGNPYNEQFF.

This clonotype came up many times. The chain uses TRBV6-2 or TRBV6-3 and TRBJ1-2, with D unclear. There are 16 residues in the CDR3. The ends were cut back, 0 bases at V and 1 base at J, with 12 bases in the middle. Germline-derived CDR1 and CDR2 are MNHEY and SVGEGT. The CDR3 region has the DNA TGTGCCAGCAGTTACTCGAGCACGGTGATTAACTATGGCTACACCTTC. Protein sequence: CASSYSSTVINYGYTF.

This clonotype was picked up many times. The chain links TRBV7-6 to TRBJ2-3; D might be TRBD2 (5 bases). V was shortened by 2 bases and J by 4 bases, with 10 bases between the two germline ends. Per germline, CDR1 SGHVS and CDR2 FNYEAQ. This CDR3 is 14 amino acids long. The CDR3 DNA reads as TGTGCCAGCAGCTTAATATTTAGCGCAGATACGCAGTATTTT. It codes for CASSLIFSADTQYF.

This clonotype was seen many times. The chain combines TRBV6-5 with TRBJ1-5; D may be TRBD1 (6 bases). Per germline, CDR1 MNHEY and CDR2 SVGAGI. The CDR3 length is 15 residues. V lost 0 bases and J lost 6, with 12 bases in between. CDR3 amino acids: CASSYSGGLLQPQHF. As DNA, the CDR3 is TGTGCCAGCAGTTACTCAGGGGGATTACTTCAGCCCCAGCATTTT.

This clonotype was detected many times. The chain links TRBV3-1 to TRBJ2-2; D not certain. Germline V CDR1 and CDR2: LGHDT, YNNKEL (reference sequence). The CDR3 totals 13 residues. The V and J ends lost 2 bases and 6 bases respectively, with 7 bases between them. The CDR3 DNA is TGTGCCAGCAGCCAATTGAGTTCCGGGGAGCTGTTTTTT. Amino acid sequence: CASSQLSSGELFF.

V gene TRBV6-2 or TRBV6-3 combines with J gene TRBJ2-1; the match to TRBD1 covers 7 bases. Germline V gene data show CDR1 as MNHEY and CDR2 as SVGEGT. CDR3 length equals 13 residues. J was trimmed by 9 bases and V by 6 bases; bases with no gene match: 8. The CDR3 sequence: CASRLQGTFEQFF. CDR3 sequence (DNA): TGTGCCAGCAGATTACAGGGGACGTTTGAGCAGTTCTTC.

For the CDR3, the DNA is TGCAGCGTCTCGACAGGGCTTACAGATACGCAGTATTTT. It translates to CSVSTGLTDTQYF. This chain links TRBV29-1 with TRBJ2-3, with TRBD1 matching 7 bases. The germline gives CDR1 SQVTM, CDR2 ANQGSEA. The V gene end was trimmed by 6 bases and the J gene end by 3 bases; junction bases not matched to a gene: 6. The CDR3 sequence is 13 residues long.

This chain connects TRBV6-2 or TRBV6-3 to TRBJ2-5; D not resolved. The CDR3 contains 15 residues. The germline V gene has CDR1 MNHEY and CDR2 SVGEGT. V lost 4 bases and J lost 2, with 14 bases in between. The CDR3: CASSLLLDGQETQYF. The CDR3 nucleotides read TGTGCCAGCAGTTTACTCCTCGACGGTCAAGAGACCCAGTACTTC.

The chain employs TRBV20-1 and TRBJ2-3, with 12 bases that match TRBD2. The CDR3 spans 17 residues. The ends lost 2 bases at V and 5 bases at J; junction bases unmatched: 11. The germline gives CDR1 DFQATT, CDR2 SNEGSKA (reference sequence). Here the CDR3 DNA reads TGCAGTGCTAGACCTTGGGTCGGGACTAGCGGGTTAGATACGCAGTATTTT. Translated, it gives CSARPWVGTSGLDTQYF.

This clonotype was detected many times. This CDR3 reads CASSPPMAGGPHEQYF. The CDR3 DNA sequence: TGTGCCAGCTCACCGCCCATGGCGGGAGGGCCCCACGAGCAGTACTTC. The chain uses TRBV18 and TRBJ2-7; 9 bases are a match to TRBD2. The trim removed 3 bases at V and 5 bases at J, leaving 11 bases unmatched. Germline V lookup: CDR1 KGHSH, CDR2 LQKENI. The CDR3 has 16 amino acids.

This chain uses TRBV20-1 with TRBJ2-3; 9 positions match TRBD1. The CDR3 contains 13 residues. After removal of 8 bases from V and 6 bases from J, the junction contained 9 bases not matched to a gene. The germline gives CDR1 DFQATT, CDR2 SNEGSKA (reference sequence). CDR3 protein: CSLQKQGADTQYF. The CDR3, as DNA: TGCAGTTTACAGAAACAGGGGGCTGATACGCAGTATTTT.

There are many counts of this clonotype. The chain is built from TRBV20-1 and TRBJ2-3; D uncertain. The CDR3 spans 16 residues. V was clipped by 0 bases and J by 1 base, with 14 bases between them. From germline, CDR1 is DFQATT and CDR2 SNEGSKA (reference sequence). CDR3 sequence (DNA): TGCAGTGCTAGAGATCGGCCCCGGAAGGGCACAGATACGCAGTATTTT. Amino acid sequence: CSARDRPRKGTDTQYF.

This clonotype was detected ten times or more. This CDR3 reads CASSRAGTSGRPPSREQYF. The CDR3 DNA sequence: TGTGCCAGCAGCCGCGCCGGGACTAGCGGGAGGCCCCCCTCGAGGGAGCAGTACTTC. The chain uses TRBV6-1 and TRBJ2-7, with TRBD2 matching over 15 bases. This CDR3 contains 19 residues. The V segment lost 6 bases and the J segment 7 bases; nucleotides outside the gene matches: 19. Looked up from germline, CDR1 is MNHNS and CDR2 is SASEGT.

This clonotype was seen only a few times. This chain links TRBV20-1 with TRBJ2-7; perhaps TRBD1 as D (5 bases). The germline V and J ends were trimmed by 3 bases and 5 bases, with 14 bases remaining between them. This CDR3 is built from 13 residues. CDR1 and CDR2 from the germline V gene are DFQATT and SNEGSKA (reference sequence). The CDR3 region is CSARAGPVNEQYF. The CDR3 DNA follows: TGCAGTGCTAGGGCAGGGCCCGTTAACGAGCAGTACTTC.

This clonotype was counted a few times. The J gene is TRBJ2-2, the V gene TRBV4-2; D not resolved. The CDR3 has 16 residues. The germline gives CDR1 LGHNA, CDR2 YNFKEQ. Trimming left V 0 bases short and J 4 bases short, with 12 bases between. The CDR3 nucleotides are TGTGCCAGCAGCCAAGATCAGGTCGCCACCACCGGGGAGCTGTTTTTT. Its translation: CASSQDQVATTGELFF.